These 30 T cell receptor beta chains share one sample of origin, sequenced in a study of monozygotic twins with inflammatory bowel disease (dated by TCRdb to about 2019). Library creation used 5' RACE. The sequencing machine was an Illumina HiSeq 2500. After reprocessing by TCRdb, each CDR3 protein sequence is one entry, and no DNA is given. The sample table gives approximately 300,000 distinct CDR3 sequences. Jointly, the top ten make up roughly 5.2% of the sample. Material for sequencing was blood. These receptors all come from a human donor with ulcerative colitis or Crohn's disease, or a healthy co-twin of an affected twin (not recorded which).

The V and J genes are TRBV19 and TRBJ2-3; the D call from TCRdb, TRBD2, cannot be confirmed without DNA. The CDR3 has 13 residues. Looked up from germline, CDR1 is LNHDA and CDR2 is SQIVND (reference sequence). CDR3 amino acids: CASSRRTSGGRNF.

The chain uses TRBV20-1 and TRBJ1-1; TCRdb names TRBD1, which stays unverified in the absence of DNA. The CDR3 totals 15 residues. In germline, CDR1 is DFQATT, CDR2 SNEGSKA (reference sequence). The CDR3 loop reads CSARIPGTGDSKAFF.

V usage is TRBV28 and J usage is TRBJ1-2. Germline V lookup: CDR1 MDHEN, CDR2 SYDVKM. CDR3 length: 13 residues. The CDR3 region is CASSLPQWFGYTF.

The V call is TRBV12-3 or TRBV12-4, the J call TRBJ2-7. The length of the CDR3 is 12 residues. The CDR3 here is CASSFGSHEQYF.

V and J are TRBV20-1 and TRBJ1-2. Germline V gene sequence: CDR1 DFQATT, CDR2 SNEGSKA (reference sequence). The CDR3 has 11 amino acids. This CDR3 reads CSVTGLRGYTF.

The chain employs TRBV5-5 and TRBJ1-2. The CDR3 extends over 15 amino acids. Germline V gene data show CDR1 as SGHKS and CDR2 as YYEKEE (reference sequence). The CDR3 region is CASSSWDFHNYGYTF.

The gene calls are TRBV10-3 and TRBJ1-1; TCRdb selects TRBD1, and the lack of DNA leaves this call unchecked. The length of the CDR3 is 12 residues. Germline V gene data show CDR1 as ENHRY and CDR2 as SYGVKD. The CDR3 here is CAISADRGEAFF.

The V gene is TRBV6-2 or TRBV6-3, the J gene TRBJ1-2; TCRdb names TRBD1, which stays unverified in the absence of DNA. Germline values: CDR1 MNHEY, CDR2 SVGEGT. This CDR3 spans 14 amino acids. CDR3 region: CASSGTGKNYGYTF.

The chain combines TRBV6-2 or TRBV6-3 with TRBJ1-5; TCRdb lists TRBD1, though no DNA is available to test this call. Germline CDR1 MNHEY, CDR2 SVGEGT. This CDR3 contains 14 residues. The CDR3 here is CATTRGQGFQPQHF.

The rearrangement joins TRBV20-1 to TRBJ2-7. The CDR3 is 13 residues long. Per germline, CDR1 DFQATT and CDR2 SNEGSKA (reference sequence). The CDR3 loop reads CSARDLWPSEQYF.

V usage is TRBV6-2 or TRBV6-3 and J usage is TRBJ2-3; TCRdb's assignment of TRBD2 cannot be checked, as there is no DNA. The germline V gene encodes CDR1 MNHEY and CDR2 SVGEGT. The CDR3 runs to 15 residues. The CDR3 sequence: CASSQRGGLDGTQYF.

The chain recombines TRBV27 with TRBJ2-1; TCRdb designates TRBD2, a call that cannot be tested without DNA. This CDR3 comprises 16 residues. Per the germline V gene, CDR1 is MNHEY and CDR2 is SMNVEV (reference sequence). CDR3 region: CASARDSGMGYNEQFF.

The V gene is TRBV12-3 or TRBV12-4, the J gene TRBJ1-3. The CDR3 totals 17 residues. CDR3 loop: CASSGGWRGSSGNTIYF.

The chain couples TRBV7-9 to TRBJ1-1. Germline V CDR1 and CDR2: SEHNR, FQNEAQ (reference sequence). This CDR3 spans 14 amino acids. The CDR3 is CASSFLLLNTEAFF.

The chain uses TRBV7-9 and TRBJ2-1; the D gene TCRdb calls, TRBD1, cannot be checked with no DNA. Germline V CDR1 and CDR2: SEHNR, FQNEAQ (reference sequence). The length of the CDR3 is 15 residues. The CDR3 protein is CASSPPGDGYNEQFF.

The chain joins TRBV7-8 to TRBJ2-7; TCRdb indicates TRBD1, and absent DNA this call remains unverified. Looked up from germline, CDR1 is SGHVS and CDR2 is FQNEAQ. This CDR3 spans 15 amino acids. CDR3 sequence reads: CASSLMWQGAYEQYF.

The chain employs TRBV7-2 and TRBJ2-1; TCRdb indicates TRBD2, and absent DNA this call remains unverified. Germline V gene data show CDR1 as SGHTA and CDR2 as FQGNSA. The CDR3 contains 12 residues. The chain's CDR3 is CASSLAGLEQFF.

The chain combines TRBV25-1 with TRBJ2-7; with no DNA, the TCRdb D assignment of TRBD2 cannot be verified. Looked up from germline, CDR1 is MGHDK and CDR2 is SYGVNS. The CDR3 extends over 14 amino acids. The CDR3 loop reads CASSEGEGRYEQYF.

The rearrangement links TRBV5-6 to TRBJ2-7; TCRdb outputs TRBD1, but without DNA this stays unchecked. This CDR3 contains 15 residues. Germline V gene data show CDR1 as SGHDT and CDR2 as YYEEEE. CDR3 loop: CASNTIGTEIWEQYF.

This chain joins TRBV6-2 or TRBV6-3 and TRBJ2-3; TCRdb calls TRBD2, which cannot be checked without DNA. Germline V gene sequence: CDR1 MNHEY, CDR2 SVGEGT. The CDR3 is 14 amino acids. CDR3 sequence: CASAQRGSTDTQYF.

This chain uses TRBV3-1 with TRBJ1-2; TCRdb picks TRBD1, but there is no DNA to check that call. Germline V gene sequence: CDR1 LGHDT, CDR2 YNNKEL (reference sequence). CDR3 length equals 13 residues. CDR3 protein: CASSVQVNYGYTF.

The CDR3 region is CASSPSEGTGELFF. V and J are TRBV18 and TRBJ2-2; the TCRdb call, TRBD2, lacks DNA for checking. Germline V gene data show CDR1 as KGHSH and CDR2 as LQKENI. This CDR3 is built from 14 residues.

This chain's CDR3 is CASSYQRGMNTEAFF. V gene TRBV6-5 combines with J gene TRBJ1-1. CDR3 length equals 15 residues. Germline V lookup: CDR1 MNHEY, CDR2 SVGAGI.

This rearrangement joins TRBV7-8 to TRBJ1-2; with no DNA, the TCRdb D assignment of TRBD1 cannot be verified. Germline assignment: CDR1 SGHVS and CDR2 FQNEAQ. The CDR3 has 15 amino acids. The CDR3 loop reads CASSTLLGTDYGYTF.

The rearrangement uses TRBV20-1 and TRBJ2-1; TCRdb's assignment of TRBD2 cannot be checked, as there is no DNA. The germline gives CDR1 DFQATT, CDR2 SNEGSKA (reference sequence). The CDR3 is made up of 13 amino acids. The CDR3 sequence is CSARGRVNNEQFF.

The V gene is TRBV18, the J gene TRBJ2-7. Germline V gene sequence: CDR1 KGHSH, CDR2 LQKENI. The length of the CDR3 is 14 residues. CDR3 loop: CASSPGVDLYEQYF.

The CDR3 sequence: CASSPKTDLINTGELFF. The rearrangement joins TRBV7-2 to TRBJ2-2; TCRdb's assignment of TRBD1 cannot be checked, as there is no DNA. CDR3 length: 17 amino acids. Germline V gene lookup returns CDR1 SGHTA and CDR2 FQGNSA. Full variable domain (remainder filled in from reference TRBV7-2 and TRBJ2-2): GAGVSQSPSNKVTEKGKDVELRCDPISGHTALYWYRQSLGQGLEFLIYFQGNSAPDKSGLPSDRFSAERTGGSVSTLTIQRTQQEDSAVYLCASSPKTDLINTGELFFGEGSRLTVL.

This chain links TRBV14 with TRBJ2-3. Germline CDR1 SGHDN, CDR2 FVKESK. The length of the CDR3 is 11 residues. The CDR3 reads CASSYSATQYF.

The chain links TRBV19 to TRBJ2-2; as DNA is missing, the TRBD1 call by TCRdb cannot be tested. There are 16 residues in the CDR3. Per the germline V gene, CDR1 is LNHDA and CDR2 is SQIVND (reference sequence). The chain's CDR3 is CASSRRGRRNTGELFF.

The chain's CDR3 is CASSYVLGRGIYNEQFF. The chain combines TRBV6-2 or TRBV6-3 with TRBJ2-1; TCRdb lists TRBD1, though no DNA is available to test this call. CDR3 length: 17 residues. Germline CDR1 reads MNHEY; CDR2 reads SVGEGT.